This passage covers 8 T cell receptor beta chains from one sample sequenced in a study of shared clonotypes between healthy human individuals. TCRdb's copy holds only in-frame clones and misses some; the assay was immunoSEQ multiplex PCR. There are about 1.1 million clones in the sample; around three quarters occur only once, and more than 0.55% lies in the top ten. Sequences were obtained from memory CD4+ T cells from PBMCs. Subset specified: CD45RA-negative fraction. These receptors were collected from a man in his late teens or twenties in good health. Some clones in this sample may be carry-over from other donors' samples.

The chain uses TRBV28 and TRBJ2-7; the D is unclear. CDR3 length equals 13 residues. Germline-derived CDR1 and CDR2 are MDHEN and SYDVKM. V lost 1 base and J lost 4, with 8 bases in between. The CDR3 loop reads CASSLSGLYEQYF. CDR3 bases: TGTGCCAGCAGTTTATCCGGCTTATACGAGCAGTACTTC.

The chain combines TRBV9 with TRBJ1-2; D is unresolved. In germline, CDR1 is SGDLS, CDR2 YYNGEE. V shed 0 bases and J shed 1 base, with 10 bases lying between them. CDR3 length: 15 residues. The CDR3 region has the DNA TGTGCCAGCAGCGTAGGTCTGGGGAGTAACTATGGCTACACCTTC. It is translated as CASSVGLGSNYGYTF.

The chain combines TRBV6-1 with TRBJ2-2, with 7 bases aligning to TRBD2. Germline lookup yields CDR1 MNHNS and CDR2 SASEGT. This CDR3 is 15 amino acids long. J was trimmed by 6 bases and V by 6 bases; bases with no gene match: 10. CDR3 DNA: TGTGCCAGCAGGCCGCGGGGGAACGGCGCCGGGGAGCTGTTTTTT. Its protein product is CASRPRGNGAGELFF.

The chain combines TRBV12-5 with TRBJ1-3; D is undetermined. Trimming stripped 6 bases from V and 2 bases from J, with 14 bases between. The CDR3 sequence is 15 residues long. Germline CDR1 is LGHNT and CDR2 is FRNRAP. CDR3 sequence reads: CASGRLDLPGNTIYF. The CDR3, as DNA: TGTGCTAGTGGCCGTCTTGACCTTCCTGGAAACACCATATATTTT.

J is TRBJ1-1 and V is TRBV19; D is possibly TRBD1 (6 bases). There are 15 residues in the CDR3. V was shortened by 8 bases and J by 0 bases, with 16 bases between the two germline ends. Germline V gene sequence: CDR1 LNHDA, CDR2 SQIVND (reference sequence). CDR3 coding DNA: TGTGCCAGTCTAAAGCTTCCAGGGGTGAACACTGAAGCTTTCTTT. It encodes CASLKLPGVNTEAFF.

About this clone: One base away lies a much larger clone, so this may be a sequencing read error. This CDR3 is also generated by other DNA sequences in the sample. The chain joins TRBV15 to TRBJ1-2; D is ambiguous. Trimming took off 1 base at V and 14 bases at J, with 11 bases between the two ends. The CDR3 contains 11 residues. The germline V gene encodes CDR1 LNHNV and CDR2 YYDKDF (reference sequence). CDR3 DNA: TGTGCCACCAGCAGAGCCCCGATCTCAACCTTC. Translation: CATSRAPISTF.

This clone was observed a few times. One end of the junction does not line up with germline, which may come from a read error. The rearrangement joins TRBV2 to TRBJ2-1; D may be TRBD1 (5 bases). CDR1 and CDR2 (germline): SNHLY, FYNNEI. The CDR3 consists of 15 residues. CDR3 region: CASSDARVTYNVQFF. The CDR3 nucleotides are TGTGCCAGCAGTGACGCCAGGGTGACCTACAATGTGCAGTTCTTC. Full variable domain (missing parts from reference TRBV2 and TRBJ2-1): EPEVTQTPSHQVTQMGQEVILRCVPISNHLYFYWYRQILGQKVEFLVSFYNNEISEKSEIFDDQFSVERPDGSNFTLKIRSTKLEDSAMYFCASSDARVTYNVQFFGPGTRLTVL.

This clone has only a few counts. The sample carries other DNA sequences with the same CDR3. The genes are TRBV19 and TRBJ1-2; D perhaps matches TRBD1 (5 bases). CDR3 size: 15 residues. Germline-derived CDR1 and CDR2 are LNHDA and SQIVND (reference sequence). The germline V and J ends were trimmed by 1 base and 1 base, with 10 bases remaining between them. CDR3 protein: CASSIVGTSNYGYTF. DNA of the CDR3: TGTGCCAGTAGTATAGTAGGGACCAGTAACTATGGCTACACCTTC.